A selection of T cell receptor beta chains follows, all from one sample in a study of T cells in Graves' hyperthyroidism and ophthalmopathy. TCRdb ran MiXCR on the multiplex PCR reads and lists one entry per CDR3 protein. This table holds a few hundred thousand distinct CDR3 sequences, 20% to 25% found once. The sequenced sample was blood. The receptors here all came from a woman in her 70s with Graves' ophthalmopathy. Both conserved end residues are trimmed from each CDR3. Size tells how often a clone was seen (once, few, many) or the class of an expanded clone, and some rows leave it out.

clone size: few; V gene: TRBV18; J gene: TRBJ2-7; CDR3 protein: ASSPAGSSYEQY
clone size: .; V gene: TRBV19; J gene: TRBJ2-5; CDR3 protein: ASSTGQNQETQY
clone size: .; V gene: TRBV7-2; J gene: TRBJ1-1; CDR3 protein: ASNLYGGGTEAF
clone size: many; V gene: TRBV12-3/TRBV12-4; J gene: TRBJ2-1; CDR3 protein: ASRGRLAGKNEQF
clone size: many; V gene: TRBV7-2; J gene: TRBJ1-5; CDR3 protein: ASSSGQGMGQPQH
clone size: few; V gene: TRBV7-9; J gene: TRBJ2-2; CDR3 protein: ASSPDRGHGELF
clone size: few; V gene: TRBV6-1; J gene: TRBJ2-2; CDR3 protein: ASSAPSRSPTGELF
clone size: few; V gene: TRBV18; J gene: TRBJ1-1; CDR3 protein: ASSFSQGDTEAF
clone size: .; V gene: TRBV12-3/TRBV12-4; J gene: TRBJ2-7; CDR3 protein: ASSQPTGSRYEQY
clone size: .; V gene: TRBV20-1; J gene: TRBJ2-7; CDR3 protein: SARSSDSFYEQY
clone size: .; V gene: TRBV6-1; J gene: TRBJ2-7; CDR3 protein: ASRPTGRPDEQY
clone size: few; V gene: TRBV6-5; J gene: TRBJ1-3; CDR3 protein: ASSYTRDSSNTIY
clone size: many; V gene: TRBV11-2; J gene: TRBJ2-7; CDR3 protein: ASSLQISSYEQY
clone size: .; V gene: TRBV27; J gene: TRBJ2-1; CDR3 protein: ASRRTGTTSNEQF